Shown below are 2 T cell receptor beta chains from a single sample sequenced in a study of T-cell reconstitution after alpha-beta-depleted transplantation in children. For TCRbeta, the library was prepared with unique molecular identifiers. MiXCR, applied by TCRdb to the PCR reads, yields one record per CDR3 protein. The data show roughly 350,000 distinct CDR3 sequences, with around 10% seen just once and 2% to 3% held by the top ten. Specimen: PBMCs from the stem cell graft donor, collected from the stem cell graft. The receptors stem from a human donor who donated a stem cell graft to a child with acute lymphoblastic leukemia.

This clonotype was seen a handful of times. This chain connects TRBV5-1 to TRBJ1-4; 11 nucleotides agree with TRBD1. The germline V gene encodes CDR1 SGHRS and CDR2 YFSETQ. The CDR3 has 14 amino acids. The V gene end was trimmed by 4 bases and the J gene end by 8 bases; junction bases not matched to a gene: 4. CDR3 sequence: CASSERTGGEKLFF. The CDR3 DNA follows: TGCGCCAGCAGCGAGCGGACAGGGGGCGAAAAACTGTTTTTT.

This clonotype appeared a few times. One end of the junction does not line up with germline, which may come from a read error. The J gene is TRBJ2-7, the V gene TRBV12-3 or TRBV12-4; possibly TRBD1 for D (5 bases). CDR3 size: 17 residues. CDR3 protein: CASSFGARGRASHEQYF. CDR3 DNA sequence: TGTGCCAGCAGTTTTGGGGCAAGGGGCAGGGCCTCCCACGAGCAGTACTTC.